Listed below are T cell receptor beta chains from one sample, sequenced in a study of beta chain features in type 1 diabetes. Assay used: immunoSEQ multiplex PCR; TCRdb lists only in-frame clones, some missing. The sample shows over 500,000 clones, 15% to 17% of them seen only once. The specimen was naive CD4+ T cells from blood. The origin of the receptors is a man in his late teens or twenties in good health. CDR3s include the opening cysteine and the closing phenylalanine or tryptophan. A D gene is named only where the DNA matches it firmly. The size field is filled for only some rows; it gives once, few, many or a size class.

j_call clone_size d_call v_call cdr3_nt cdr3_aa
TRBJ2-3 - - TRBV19 TGTGCCAGTAGGCCGGGGAGGAGCACAGATACGCAGTATTTT CASRPGRSTDTQYF
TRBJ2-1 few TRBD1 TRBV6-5 TGTGCCAGCAGGGGGACAGTATTGTCCAATGAGCAGTTCTTC CASRGTVLSNEQFF
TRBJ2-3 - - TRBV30 TGTGCCTGGAGTGGACGAGGGGGCACAGATACGCAGTATTTT CAWSGRGGTDTQYF
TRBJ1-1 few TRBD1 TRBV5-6 TGTGCCAGCAGCCCCAGGGGGCGGAACACTGAAGCTTTCTTT CASSPRGRNTEAFF
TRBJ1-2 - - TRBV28 TGTGCCAGCAGGGTGACGGCCTATGGCTACACCTTC CASRVTAYGYTF
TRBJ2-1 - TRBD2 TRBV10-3 TGTGCCATCAGTGGGACTAGCGGGACGGTGTACAATGAGCAGTTCTTC CAISGTSGTVYNEQFF
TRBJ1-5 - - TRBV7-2 TGTGCCAGCAGCTCGCAACATAGCAATCAGCCCCAGCATTTT CASSSQHSNQPQHF
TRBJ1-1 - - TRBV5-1 TGCGCCAGCAGCTTCTCGGGGGATCCCGAAGCTTTCTTT CASSFSGDPEAFF
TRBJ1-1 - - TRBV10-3 TGTGCCATCAGTTTCGCACAGACTAAAAACACTGAAGCTTTCTTT CAISFAQTKNTEAFF
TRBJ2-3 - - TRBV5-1 TGCGCCAGCAGCAGCTTTAGCACAGATACGCAGTATTTT CASSSFSTDTQYF
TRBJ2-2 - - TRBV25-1 TGTGCCAGCAGGGGGACCGGGACACCGAACACCGGGGAGCTGTTTTTT CASRGTGTPNTGELFF
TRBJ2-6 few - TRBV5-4 TGTGCCAGCAGCCCCGGGACATCCGTTTCTGGGGCCAACGTCCTGACTTTC CASSPGTSVSGANVLTF
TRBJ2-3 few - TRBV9 TGTGCCAGCAGCGTGGCTCAGGAGAGCACAGATACGCAGTATTTT CASSVAQESTDTQYF
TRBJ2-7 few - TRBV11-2 TGTGCCAGCAGTACCCGGGAGCATTACGAGCAGTACTTC CASSTREHYEQYF
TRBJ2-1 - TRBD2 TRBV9 TGTGCCAGCAGCGCTCGACTAGCGGGAGCCCCGATGTTCTTC CASSARLAGAPMFF
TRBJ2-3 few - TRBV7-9 TGTGCCAGCAGCTTAACGCCGGGAAGAATCACAGATACGCAGTATTTT CASSLTPGRITDTQYF
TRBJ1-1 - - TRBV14 TGTGCCAGCAGCCCCCTAAAGATGAACACTGAAGCTTTCTTT CASSPLKMNTEAFF
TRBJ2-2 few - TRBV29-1 TGCAGCGCCAGACAGGTGTGGACCGGGGAGCTGTTTTTT CSARQVWTGELFF
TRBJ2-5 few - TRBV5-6 TGTGCCAGCAGCCCCCGAGGTGGAGAGACCCAGTACTTC CASSPRGGETQYF
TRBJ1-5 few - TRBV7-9 TGTGCCAGCAGCTTAGCGCCCGGCGGAAGCAATCAGCCCCAGCATTTT CASSLAPGGSNQPQHF
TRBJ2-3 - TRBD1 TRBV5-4 TGTGCCAGCAGCGGACAGGGAGCAGATACGCAGTATTTT CASSGQGADTQYF
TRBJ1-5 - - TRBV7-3 TGTGCCAGCGCTTGGACAGCGAGTCAGCCCCAGCATTTT CASAWTASQPQHF